This is a list of T cell receptor beta chains from one sample in a study of T cell responses to AZD1222 COVID-19 vaccine. Assay used: immunoSEQ multiplex PCR; TCRdb lists only in-frame clones, some missing. The sample records 100,000 to 150,000 clones, 89% being singletons. The source material was peripheral blood, sampled on day 0 of AZD1222 vaccination. Receptors originate from an adult in good health. CDR3s include the opening cysteine and the closing phenylalanine or tryptophan. The order of the fields is V gene, J gene, CDR3 protein.

V gene: TRBV6-1; J gene: TRBJ1-2; CDR3 protein: CASSEREKNYGYTF
V gene: TRBV5-1; J gene: TRBJ2-2; CDR3 protein: CASSPDPRDRGWTGELFF
V gene: TRBV5-1; J gene: TRBJ2-2; CDR3 protein: CASSFGLERTGELFF
V gene: TRBV19; J gene: TRBJ1-5; CDR3 protein: CASSISGYSNQPQHF
V gene: TRBV6-5; J gene: TRBJ1-2; CDR3 protein: CATTGTDYYGYTF
V gene: TRBV7-9; J gene: TRBJ1-3; CDR3 protein: CASSFFGTGYSGNTIYF
V gene: TRBV10-3; J gene: TRBJ1-4; CDR3 protein: CAISESTGLNEKLFF
V gene: TRBV29-1; J gene: TRBJ1-1; CDR3 protein: CSVTPIGGGDTEAFF
V gene: TRBV30; J gene: TRBJ1-5; CDR3 protein: CAWSPPGFSNQPQHF
V gene: TRBV9; J gene: TRBJ1-6; CDR3 protein: CASSVGTGPSPLHF
V gene: TRBV10-2; J gene: TRBJ2-6; CDR3 protein: CASNRQGAHGANVLTF
V gene: TRBV5-4; J gene: TRBJ2-5; CDR3 protein: CASSREPMGTGAGETQYF
V gene: TRBV6-6; J gene: TRBJ1-4; CDR3 protein: CASSYSPGGGEKLFF
V gene: TRBV19; J gene: TRBJ1-5; CDR3 protein: CASSTAGPVRQPQHF
V gene: TRBV2; J gene: TRBJ2-7; CDR3 protein: CASSDTAGISYEQYF
V gene: TRBV6-5; J gene: TRBJ1-5; CDR3 protein: CASSSGQKNQPQHF
V gene: TRBV6-1; J gene: TRBJ1-3; CDR3 protein: CASSEAPWASGNTIYF
V gene: TRBV19; J gene: TRBJ1-1; CDR3 protein: CASSTRPGRNTEAFF
V gene: TRBV6-1; J gene: TRBJ1-1; CDR3 protein: CASSDRWQTKEAFF
V gene: TRBV4-2; J gene: TRBJ1-1; CDR3 protein: CASSQDGTGGSTEAFF
V gene: TRBV20-1; J gene: TRBJ2-3; CDR3 protein: CSASGTSGGALYADTQYF
V gene: TRBV3-1/TRBV3-2; J gene: TRBJ1-4; CDR3 protein: CASSQHRGESSEKLFF
V gene: TRBV2; J gene: TRBJ1-1; CDR3 protein: CASRGGQLAFF
V gene: TRBV2; J gene: TRBJ2-5; CDR3 protein: CASSETSGGVQETQYF
V gene: TRBV18; J gene: TRBJ1-2; CDR3 protein: CASSQNIGDYGYTF
V gene: TRBV4-2; J gene: TRBJ1-6; CDR3 protein: CASSPQPLFGGSPLHF
V gene: TRBV7-2; J gene: TRBJ1-6; CDR3 protein: CASSFPGSPLHF
V gene: TRBV2; J gene: TRBJ1-1; CDR3 protein: CASRGRPEAFF
V gene: TRBV27; J gene: TRBJ1-4; CDR3 protein: CASNLQGAPEKLFF
V gene: TRBV7-9; J gene: TRBJ1-1; CDR3 protein: CASSSLDSNTEAFF